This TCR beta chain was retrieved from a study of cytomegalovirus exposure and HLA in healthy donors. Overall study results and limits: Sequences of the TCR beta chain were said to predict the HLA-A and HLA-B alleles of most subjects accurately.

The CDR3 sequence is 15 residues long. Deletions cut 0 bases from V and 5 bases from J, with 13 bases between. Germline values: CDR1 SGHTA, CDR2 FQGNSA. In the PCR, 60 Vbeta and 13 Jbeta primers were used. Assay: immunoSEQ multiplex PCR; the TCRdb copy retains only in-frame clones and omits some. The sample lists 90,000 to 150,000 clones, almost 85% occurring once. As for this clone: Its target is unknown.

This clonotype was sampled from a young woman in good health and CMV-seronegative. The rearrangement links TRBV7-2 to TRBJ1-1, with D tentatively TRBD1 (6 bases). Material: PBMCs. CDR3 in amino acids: CASSLARGGGTEAFF. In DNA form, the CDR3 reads TGTGCCAGCAGCTTAGCGAGGGGAGGGGGGACTGAAGCTTTCTTT.